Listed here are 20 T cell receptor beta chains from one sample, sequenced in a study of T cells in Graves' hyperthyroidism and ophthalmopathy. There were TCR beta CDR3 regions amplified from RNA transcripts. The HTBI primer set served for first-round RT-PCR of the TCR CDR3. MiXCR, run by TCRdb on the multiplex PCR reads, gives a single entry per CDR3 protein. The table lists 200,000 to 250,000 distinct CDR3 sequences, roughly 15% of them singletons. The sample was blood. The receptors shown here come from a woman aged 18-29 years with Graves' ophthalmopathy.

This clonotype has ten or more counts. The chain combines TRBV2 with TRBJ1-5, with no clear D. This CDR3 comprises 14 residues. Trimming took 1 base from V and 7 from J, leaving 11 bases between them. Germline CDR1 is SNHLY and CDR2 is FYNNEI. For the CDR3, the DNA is TGTGCCAGCAGTGAAGGTGCGTTTGGGCAGCCCCAGCATTTT. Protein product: CASSEGAFGQPQHF.

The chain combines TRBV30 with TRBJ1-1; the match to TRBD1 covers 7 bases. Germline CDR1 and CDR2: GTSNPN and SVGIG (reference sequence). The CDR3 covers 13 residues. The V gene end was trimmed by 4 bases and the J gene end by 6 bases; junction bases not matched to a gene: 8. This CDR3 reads CAWTMTGLSEAFF. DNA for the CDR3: TGTGCCTGGACCATGACAGGGCTATCTGAAGCTTTCTTT. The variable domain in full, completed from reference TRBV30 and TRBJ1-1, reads SQTIHQWPATLVQPVGSPLSLECTVEGTSNPNLYWYRQAAGRGLQLLFYSVGIGQISSEVPQNLSASRPQDRQFILSSKKLLLSDSGFYLCAWTMTGLSEAFFGQGTRLTVV.

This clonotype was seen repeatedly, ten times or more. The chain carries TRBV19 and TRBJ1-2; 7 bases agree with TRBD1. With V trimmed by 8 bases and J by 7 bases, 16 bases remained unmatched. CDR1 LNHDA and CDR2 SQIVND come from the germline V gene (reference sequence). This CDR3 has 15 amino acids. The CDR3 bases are TGTGCCAGTCGACATACGCAGGGGGGGAAGCGTGGCTACACCTTC. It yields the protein CASRHTQGGKRGYTF.

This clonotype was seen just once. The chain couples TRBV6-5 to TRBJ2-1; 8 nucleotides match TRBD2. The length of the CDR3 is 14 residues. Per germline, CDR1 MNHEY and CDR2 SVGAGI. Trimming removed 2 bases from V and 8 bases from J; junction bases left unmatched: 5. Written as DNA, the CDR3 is TGTGCCAGCAGTTACGGGACTAGTGAAGATGAGCAGTTCTTC. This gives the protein CASSYGTSEDEQFF.

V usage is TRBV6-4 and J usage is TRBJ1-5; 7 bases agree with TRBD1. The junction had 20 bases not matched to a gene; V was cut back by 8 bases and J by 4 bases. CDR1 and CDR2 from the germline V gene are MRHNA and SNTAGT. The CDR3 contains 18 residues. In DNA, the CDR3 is TGTGCCAGCTCTATCGCTCGACCGGGACAGCTTAGAAATCAGCCCCAGCATTTT. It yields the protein CASSIARPGQLRNQPQHF.

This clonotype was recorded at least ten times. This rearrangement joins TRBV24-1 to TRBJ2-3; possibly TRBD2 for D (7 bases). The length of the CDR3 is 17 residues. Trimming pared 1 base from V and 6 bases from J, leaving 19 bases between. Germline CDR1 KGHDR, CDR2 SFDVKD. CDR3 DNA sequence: TGTGCCACCAGTGATTTTGGGGGGGGCTTCGATCGGGATACGCAGTATTTT. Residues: CATSDFGGGFDRDTQYF.

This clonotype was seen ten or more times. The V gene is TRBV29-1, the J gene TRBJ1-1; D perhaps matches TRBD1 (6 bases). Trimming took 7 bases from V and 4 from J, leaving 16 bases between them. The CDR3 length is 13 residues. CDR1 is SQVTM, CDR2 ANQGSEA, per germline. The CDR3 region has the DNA TGCAGCGGATGTGCCCGGGGGCTCACTGAAGCTTTCTTT. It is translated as CSGCARGLTEAFF.

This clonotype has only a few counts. The CDR3 loop is CASSLGSKSAEAFF. Written as DNA, the CDR3 is TGTGCCAGCAGTTTAGGATCAAAAAGCGCTGAAGCTTTCTTT. This chain joins TRBV28 and TRBJ1-1, with D hard to call. Germline values: CDR1 MDHEN, CDR2 SYDVKM. V lost 2 bases and J 6 bases, leaving 13 bases between the germline ends. The CDR3 contains 14 residues.

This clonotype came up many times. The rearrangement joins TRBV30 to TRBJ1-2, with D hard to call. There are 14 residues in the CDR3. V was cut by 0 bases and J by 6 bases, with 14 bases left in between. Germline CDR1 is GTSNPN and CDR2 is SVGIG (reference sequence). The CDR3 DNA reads TGTGCCTGGAGTGTACCGGGTAGGACTCATGGCTACACCTTC. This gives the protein CAWSVPGRTHGYTF.

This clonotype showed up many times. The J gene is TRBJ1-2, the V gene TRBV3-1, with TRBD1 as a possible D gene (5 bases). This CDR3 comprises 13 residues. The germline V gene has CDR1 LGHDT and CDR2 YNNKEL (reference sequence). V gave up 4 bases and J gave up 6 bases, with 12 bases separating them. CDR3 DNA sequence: TGTGCCAGCAGCCCGGGGGACGGAGATGGCTACACCTTC. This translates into CASSPGDGDGYTF. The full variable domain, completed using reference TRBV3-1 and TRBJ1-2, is DTAVSQTPKYLVTQMGNDKSIKCEQNLGHDTMYWYKQDSKKFLKIMFSYNNKELIINETVPNRFSPKSPDKAHLNLHINSLELGDSAVYFCASSPGDGDGYTFGSGTRLTVV.

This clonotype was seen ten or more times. This CDR3 is CASSFQGWGTEAFF. DNA of the CDR3: TGTGCCAGCAGTTTTCAGGGGTGGGGGACTGAAGCTTTCTTT. The chain carries TRBV28 and TRBJ1-1; possibly TRBD1 for D (6 bases). This CDR3 is built from 14 residues. Trimming left V 3 bases short and J 5 bases short, with 13 bases between. Germline values: CDR1 MDHEN, CDR2 SYDVKM.

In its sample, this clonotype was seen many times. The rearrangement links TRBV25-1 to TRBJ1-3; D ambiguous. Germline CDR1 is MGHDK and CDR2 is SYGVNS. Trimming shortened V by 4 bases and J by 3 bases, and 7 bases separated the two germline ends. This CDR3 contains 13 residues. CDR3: CASSAPIGNTIYF. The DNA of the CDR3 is TGTGCCAGCAGTGCTCCCATTGGAAACACCATATATTTT.

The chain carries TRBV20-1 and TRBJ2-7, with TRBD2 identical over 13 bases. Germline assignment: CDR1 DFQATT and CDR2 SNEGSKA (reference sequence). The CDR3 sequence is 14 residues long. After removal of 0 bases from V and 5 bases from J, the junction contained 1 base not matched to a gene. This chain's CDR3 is CSAREGLAGNEQYF. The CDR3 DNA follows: TGCAGTGCTAGAGAGGGACTAGCGGGAAACGAGCAGTACTTC.

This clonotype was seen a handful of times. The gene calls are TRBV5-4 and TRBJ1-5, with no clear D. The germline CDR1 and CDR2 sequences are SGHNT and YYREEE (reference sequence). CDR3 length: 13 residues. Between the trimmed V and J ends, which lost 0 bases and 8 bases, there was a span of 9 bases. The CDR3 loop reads CASSLAGEEPQHF. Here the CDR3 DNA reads TGTGCCAGCAGCTTGGCGGGAGAAGAGCCCCAGCATTTT.

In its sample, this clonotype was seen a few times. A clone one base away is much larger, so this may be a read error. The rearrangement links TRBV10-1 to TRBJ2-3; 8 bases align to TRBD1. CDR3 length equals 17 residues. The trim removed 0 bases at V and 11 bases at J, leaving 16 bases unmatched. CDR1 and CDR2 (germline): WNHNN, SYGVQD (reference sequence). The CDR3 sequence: CASSESVGRGPQSMQYF. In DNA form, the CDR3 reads TGCGCCAGCAGTGAGTCAGTAGGCAGGGGGCCTCAAAGTATGCAGTATTTT.

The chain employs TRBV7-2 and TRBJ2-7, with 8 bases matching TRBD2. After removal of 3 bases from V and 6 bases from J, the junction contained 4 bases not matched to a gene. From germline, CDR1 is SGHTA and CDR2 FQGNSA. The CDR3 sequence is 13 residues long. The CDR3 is CASSFSGGGEQYF. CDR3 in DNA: TGTGCCAGCAGCTTTTCGGGAGGGGGCGAGCAGTACTTC.

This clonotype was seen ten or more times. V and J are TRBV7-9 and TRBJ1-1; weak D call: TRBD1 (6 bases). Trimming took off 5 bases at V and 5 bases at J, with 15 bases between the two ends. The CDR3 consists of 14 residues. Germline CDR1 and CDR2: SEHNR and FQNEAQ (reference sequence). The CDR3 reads CASSPGLGATEAFF. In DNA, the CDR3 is TGTGCCAGCAGCCCCGGACTGGGGGCGACTGAAGCTTTCTTT.

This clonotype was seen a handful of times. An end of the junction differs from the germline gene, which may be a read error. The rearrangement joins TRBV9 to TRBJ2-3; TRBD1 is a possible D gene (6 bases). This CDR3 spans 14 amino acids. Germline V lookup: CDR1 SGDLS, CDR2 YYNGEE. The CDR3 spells CARSVGQRTDTQYF. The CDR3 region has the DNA TGTGCCCGCAGCGTAGGACAGCGCACAGATACGCAGTATTTT.

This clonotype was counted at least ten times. CDR3 sequence reads: CASSPGTGWYEQYF. The CDR3 DNA sequence: TGTGCCAGCTCACCAGGGACAGGGTGGTACGAGCAGTACTTC. This chain connects TRBV18 to TRBJ2-7; 9 nucleotides line up with TRBD1. Trimming at V came to 2 bases and at J to 4 bases, leaving 3 bases not matched to a gene. The CDR3 covers 14 residues. The germline V gene has CDR1 KGHSH and CDR2 LQKENI.

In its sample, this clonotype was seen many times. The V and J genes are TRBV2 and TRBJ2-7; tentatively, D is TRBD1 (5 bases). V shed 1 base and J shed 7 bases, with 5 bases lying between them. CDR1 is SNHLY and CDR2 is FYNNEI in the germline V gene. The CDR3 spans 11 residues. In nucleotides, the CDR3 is TGTGCCAGCAGTGAAGAGGGGGAGCAGTACTTC. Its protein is CASSEEGEQYF.